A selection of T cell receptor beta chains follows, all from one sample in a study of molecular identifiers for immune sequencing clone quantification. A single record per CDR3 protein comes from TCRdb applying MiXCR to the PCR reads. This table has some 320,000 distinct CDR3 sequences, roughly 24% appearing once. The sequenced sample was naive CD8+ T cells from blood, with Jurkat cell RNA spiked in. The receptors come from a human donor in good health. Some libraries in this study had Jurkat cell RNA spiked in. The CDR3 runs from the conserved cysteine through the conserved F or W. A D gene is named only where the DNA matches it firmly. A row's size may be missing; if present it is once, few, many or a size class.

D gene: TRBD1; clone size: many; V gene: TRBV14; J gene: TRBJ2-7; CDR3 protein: CASSQLGTGGYEQYF; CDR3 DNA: TGTGCCAGCAGTCAACTCGGGACAGGGGGCTACGAGCAGTACTTC
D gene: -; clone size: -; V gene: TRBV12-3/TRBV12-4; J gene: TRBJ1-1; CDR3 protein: CASSPRGDTEAFF; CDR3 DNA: TGTGCCAGCAGTCCACGAGGGGACACTGAAGCTTTCTTT
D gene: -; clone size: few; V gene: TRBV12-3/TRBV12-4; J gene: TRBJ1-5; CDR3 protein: CASSLSSVGRQPQHF; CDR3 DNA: TGTGCCAGCAGTTTATCTTCAGTGGGCCGGCAGCCCCAGCATTTT
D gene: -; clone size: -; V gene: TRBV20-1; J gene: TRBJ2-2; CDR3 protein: CSARDWGALGELFF; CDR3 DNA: TGCAGTGCTAGAGATTGGGGGGCCCTCGGGGAGCTGTTTTTT
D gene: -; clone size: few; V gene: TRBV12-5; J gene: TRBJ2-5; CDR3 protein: CASGFRAGFQETQYF; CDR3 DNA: TGTGCTAGTGGTTTTCGGGCAGGCTTCCAAGAGACCCAGTACTTC
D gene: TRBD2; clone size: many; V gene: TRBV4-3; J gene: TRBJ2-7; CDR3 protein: CASSQDPSGPYEQYF; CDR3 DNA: TGCGCCAGCAGCCAAGACCCTAGCGGCCCCTACGAGCAGTACTTC
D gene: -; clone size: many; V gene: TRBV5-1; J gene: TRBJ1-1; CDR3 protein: CASRPGDMNTEAFF; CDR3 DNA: TGCGCCAGCAGGCCAGGGGACATGAACACTGAAGCTTTCTTT
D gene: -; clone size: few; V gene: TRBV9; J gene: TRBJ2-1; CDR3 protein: CASSGKSGSYNEQFF; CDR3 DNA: TGTGCCAGCAGCGGAAAGAGTGGCTCCTACAATGAGCAGTTCTTC
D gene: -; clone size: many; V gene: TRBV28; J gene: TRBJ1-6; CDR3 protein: CASLGTDTYNSPLHF; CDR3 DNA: TGTGCCAGCCTCGGGACTGATACCTATAATTCACCCCTCCACTTT
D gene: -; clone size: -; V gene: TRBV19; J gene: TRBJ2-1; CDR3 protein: CASTEGVNEQFF; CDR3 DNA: TGTGCCAGTACCGAGGGAGTCAATGAGCAGTTCTTC
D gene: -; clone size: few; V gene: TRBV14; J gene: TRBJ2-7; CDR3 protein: CASSSYPGMQYF; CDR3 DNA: TGTGCCAGCAGCAGTTACCCAGGGATGCAGTACTTC
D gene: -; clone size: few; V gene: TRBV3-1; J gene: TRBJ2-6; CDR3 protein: CASSQDTPTENSGANVLTF; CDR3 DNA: TGTGCCAGCAGCCAAGATACCCCAACCGAAAACTCTGGGGCCAACGTCCTGACTTTC
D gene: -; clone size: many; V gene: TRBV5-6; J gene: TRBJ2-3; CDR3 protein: CASRNKILDTDTQYF; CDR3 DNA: TGTGCCAGCAGAAACAAGATTTTAGATACAGATACGCAGTATTTT
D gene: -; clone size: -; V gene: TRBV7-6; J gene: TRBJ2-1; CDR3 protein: CASSPRDGTYNEQFF; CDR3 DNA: TGTGCCAGCAGCCCACGGGACGGAACCTACAATGAGCAGTTCTTC
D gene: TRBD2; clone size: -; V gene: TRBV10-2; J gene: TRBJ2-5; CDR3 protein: CASRRTSVYETQYF; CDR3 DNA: TGCGCCAGCAGGAGGACTAGCGTATATGAGACCCAGTACTTC
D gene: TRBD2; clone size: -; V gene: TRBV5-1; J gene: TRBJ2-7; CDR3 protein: CASGNQYEQYF; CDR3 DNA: TGCGCAAGCGGGAATCAATACGAGCAGTACTTC
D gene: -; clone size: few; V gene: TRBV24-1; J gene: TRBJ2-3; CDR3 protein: CATSPNVGPPSTDTQYF; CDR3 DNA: TGTGCCACCAGTCCAAACGTGGGCCCCCCTAGCACAGATACGCAGTATTTT
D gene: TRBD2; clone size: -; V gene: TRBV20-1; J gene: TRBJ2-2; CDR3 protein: CSAREVAGVTGELFF; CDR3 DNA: TGCAGTGCTAGAGAGGTAGCGGGAGTCACCGGGGAGCTGTTTTTT
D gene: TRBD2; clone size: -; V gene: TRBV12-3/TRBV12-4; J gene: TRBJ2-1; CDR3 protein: CASSSPMGGPGEQFF; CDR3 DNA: TGTGCCAGCAGTTCTCCGATGGGAGGGCCTGGAGAGCAGTTCTTC
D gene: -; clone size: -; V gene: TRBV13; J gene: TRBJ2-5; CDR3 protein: CASSSERGQETQYF; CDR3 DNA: TGTGCCAGCAGCAGCGAGAGGGGCCAAGAGACCCAGTACTTC
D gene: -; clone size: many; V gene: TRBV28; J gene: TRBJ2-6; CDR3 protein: CASAWGANVLTF; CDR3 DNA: TGTGCCAGTGCTTGGGGGGCCAACGTCCTGACTTTC
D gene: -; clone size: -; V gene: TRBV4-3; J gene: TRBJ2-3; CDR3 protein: CASSQELGRRLGTDTQYF; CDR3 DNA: TGCGCCAGCAGCCAAGAGTTGGGCAGAAGGTTGGGCACAGATACGCAGTATTTT
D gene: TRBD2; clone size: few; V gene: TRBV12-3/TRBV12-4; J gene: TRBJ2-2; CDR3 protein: CASSLLAGTNTGELFF; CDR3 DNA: TGTGCCAGCAGTTTACTAGCGGGAACGAACACCGGGGAGCTGTTTTTT
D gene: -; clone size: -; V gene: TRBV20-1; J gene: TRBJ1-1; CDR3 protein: CSARPIKGGRAMNTEAFF; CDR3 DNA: TGCAGTGCTAGACCAATAAAAGGGGGGCGAGCGATGAACACTGAAGCTTTCTTT
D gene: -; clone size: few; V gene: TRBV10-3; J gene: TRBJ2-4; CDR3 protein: CAILVGGIQYF; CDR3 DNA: TGTGCCATCTTAGTGGGTGGCATTCAGTACTTC
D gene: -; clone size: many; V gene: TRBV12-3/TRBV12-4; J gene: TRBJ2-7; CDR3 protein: CASSRGLTPWEQYF; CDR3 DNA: TGTGCCAGCAGCCGCGGGCTAACCCCCTGGGAGCAGTACTTC
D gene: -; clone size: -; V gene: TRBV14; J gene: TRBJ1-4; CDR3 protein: CASSPIQATNEKLFF; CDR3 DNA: TGTGCCAGCAGCCCAATTCAAGCAACTAATGAAAAACTGTTTTTT
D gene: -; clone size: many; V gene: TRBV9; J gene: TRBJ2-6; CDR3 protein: CASSEFKSGAASSGANVLTF; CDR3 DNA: TGTGCCAGCAGCGAATTTAAATCCGGGGCGGCGAGCTCTGGGGCCAACGTCCTGACTTTC
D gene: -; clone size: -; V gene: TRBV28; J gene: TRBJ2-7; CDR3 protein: CASSIMTGYPSYGQYF; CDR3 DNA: TGTGCCAGCAGTATTATGACAGGTTACCCGTCCTACGGGCAGTACTTC
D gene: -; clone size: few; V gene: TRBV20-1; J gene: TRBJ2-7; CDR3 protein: CSAYIGTSRYEQYF; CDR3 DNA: TGCAGTGCTTATATCGGGACTTCAAGATACGAGCAGTACTTC
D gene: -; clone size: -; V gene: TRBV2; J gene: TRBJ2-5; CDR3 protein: CAGSPGGEETQYF; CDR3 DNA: TGTGCCGGCTCGCCCGGGGGAGAGGAGACCCAGTACTTC
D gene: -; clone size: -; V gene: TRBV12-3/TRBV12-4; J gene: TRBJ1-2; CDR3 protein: CASSSSRGYTF; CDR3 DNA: TGTGCCAGCAGTTCGTCCCGAGGCTACACCTTC
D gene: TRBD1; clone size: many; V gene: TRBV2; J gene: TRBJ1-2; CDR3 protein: CASRPGQGAHGYTF; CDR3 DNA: TGTGCCAGCAGGCCGGGACAGGGGGCGCATGGCTACACCTTC
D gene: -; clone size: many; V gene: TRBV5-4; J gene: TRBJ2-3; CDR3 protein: CASSGTGAGGTQYF; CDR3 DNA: TGTGCCAGCAGCGGGACGGGGGCCGGAGGTACGCAGTATTTT
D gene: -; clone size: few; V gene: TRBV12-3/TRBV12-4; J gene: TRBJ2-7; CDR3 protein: CASTLRTTGSDEQYF; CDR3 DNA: TGTGCCAGCACCCTAAGAACCACAGGGTCTGACGAGCAGTACTTC
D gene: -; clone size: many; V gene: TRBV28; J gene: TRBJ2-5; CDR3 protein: CASSSPPETQYF; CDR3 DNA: TGTGCCAGCAGTTCCCCCCCCGAGACCCAGTACTTC
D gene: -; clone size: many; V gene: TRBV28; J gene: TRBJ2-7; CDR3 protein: CASSFRGALSYEQYF; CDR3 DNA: TGTGCCAGCAGTTTCAGGGGGGCTTTATCCTACGAGCAGTACTTC
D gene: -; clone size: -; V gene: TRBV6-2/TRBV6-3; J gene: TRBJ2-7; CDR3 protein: CASPPARPGYEQYF; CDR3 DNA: TGTGCCAGCCCCCCAGCGCGGCCCGGTTACGAGCAGTACTTC
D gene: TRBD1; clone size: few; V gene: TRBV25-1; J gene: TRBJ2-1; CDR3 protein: CASWDRPNEQFF; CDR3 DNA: TGTGCCAGCTGGGACAGGCCCAATGAGCAGTTCTTC
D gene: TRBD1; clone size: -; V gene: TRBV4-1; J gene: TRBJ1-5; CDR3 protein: CASSQVGTVYSNQPQHF; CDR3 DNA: TGCGCCAGCAGCCAAGTAGGGACAGTTTATAGCAATCAGCCCCAGCATTTT
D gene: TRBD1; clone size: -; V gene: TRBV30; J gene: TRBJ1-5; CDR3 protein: CAGSSGQGNQPQHF; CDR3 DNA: TGTGCCGGGAGCTCCGGACAGGGCAATCAGCCCCAGCATTTT
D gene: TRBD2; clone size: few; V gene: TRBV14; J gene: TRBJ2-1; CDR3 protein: CASSQVPPGLAGGQFF; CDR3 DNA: TGTGCCAGCAGCCAAGTCCCCCCGGGACTAGCGGGAGGGCAGTTCTTC
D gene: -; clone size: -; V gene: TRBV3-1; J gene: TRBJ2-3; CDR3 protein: CASSQSPGLGTDTQYF; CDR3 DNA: TGTGCCAGCAGCCAATCGCCGGGACTGGGGACAGATACGCAGTATTTT
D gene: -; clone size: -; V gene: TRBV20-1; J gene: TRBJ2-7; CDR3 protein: CSAGDLGARGLSSYEQYF; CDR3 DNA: TGCAGTGCTGGAGATCTTGGAGCAAGGGGCCTGAGCTCCTACGAGCAGTACTTC
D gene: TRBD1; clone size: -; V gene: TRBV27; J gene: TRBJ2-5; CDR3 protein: CASSSPPGQMPETQYF; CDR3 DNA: TGTGCCAGCAGTTCCCCGCCGGGACAGATGCCCGAGACCCAGTACTTC
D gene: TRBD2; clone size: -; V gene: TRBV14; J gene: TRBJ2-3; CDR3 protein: CASSARRDYGYSTDTQYF; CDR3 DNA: TGTGCCAGCAGCGCCCGCCGGGACTACGGATATAGCACAGATACGCAGTATTTT
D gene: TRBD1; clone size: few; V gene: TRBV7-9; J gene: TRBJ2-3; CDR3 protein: CASSATPDRGDTQYF; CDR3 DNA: TGTGCCAGCAGCGCAACCCCCGACAGGGGAGATACGCAGTATTTT
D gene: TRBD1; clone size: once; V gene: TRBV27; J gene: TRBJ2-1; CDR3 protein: CASRGSGTGAINEQFF; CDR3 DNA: TGTGCCAGTAGGGGGTCCGGGACAGGGGCGATCAATGAGCAGTTCTTC